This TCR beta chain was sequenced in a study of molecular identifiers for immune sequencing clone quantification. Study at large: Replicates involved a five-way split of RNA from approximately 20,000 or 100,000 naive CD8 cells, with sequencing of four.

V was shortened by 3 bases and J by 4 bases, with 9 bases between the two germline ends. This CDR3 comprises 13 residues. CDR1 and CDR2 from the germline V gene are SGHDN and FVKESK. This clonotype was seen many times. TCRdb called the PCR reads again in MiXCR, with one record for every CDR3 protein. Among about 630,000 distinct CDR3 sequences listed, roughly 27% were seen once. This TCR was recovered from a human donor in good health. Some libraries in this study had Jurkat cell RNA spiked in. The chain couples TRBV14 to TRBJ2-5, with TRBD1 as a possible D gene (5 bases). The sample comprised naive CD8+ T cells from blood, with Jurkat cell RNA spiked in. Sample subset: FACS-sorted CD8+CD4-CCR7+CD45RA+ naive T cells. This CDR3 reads CASSHVTGETQYF. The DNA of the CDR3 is TGTGCCAGCAGCCACGTCACAGGAGAGACCCAGTACTTC.